The following is a T cell receptor (beta chain) sequence with its context. Its antigen is still unknown. The sample belongs to a study of cytomegalovirus exposure and HLA in healthy donors. Findings and caveats of the study: Immune exposure was documented only through CMV serostatus. What was likely a sequencing artifact was a cluster of highly shared sequence variants. Clonal expansion was found to be greater in HLA-associated TCR beta chains than in equally common others in a later analysis.

V lost 2 bases, J lost 5 bases, and 4 bases stayed unmatched. The CDR3 consists of 15 residues. Looked up from germline, CDR1 is SNHLY and CDR2 is FYNNEI. Primers included in the PCR were 60 Vbeta and 13 Jbeta primers. Original analysis: Approximately 9.9 million of some 80 million unique TCR beta chains were shared, per a later count. TCRdb keeps only in-frame clones here, not all; method: immunoSEQ multiplex PCR. V and J calls and clone size follow that table, whereas D and trimming were derived from the DNA. The sample yields tens of thousands of clones, more than 70% seen once. Input material: PBMCs. The TCR sequence derives from a male donor in good health and CMV-seropositive. The chain combines TRBV2 with TRBJ2-1; 9 nucleotides match TRBD1. The DNA for the CDR3 is TGTGCCAGCAGTGAACCGGGACAGGGAGACAATGAGCAGTTCTTC. It specifies CASSEPGQGDNEQFF.